This paragraph reports one T cell receptor beta chain. Its antigen is as yet unknown. The data belong to a study of identifying expanded T cells in peripheral blood. General observations from the study: Clone count variance between two-week samples rose with total template count. Over approximately two and four weeks, about 16 and 20 clones changed, versus more than 1 between replicates.

The table came from immunoSEQ multiplex PCR; TCRdb's copy has only in-frame clones and leaves some out. Of 95,000 to 150,000 clones in the sample, about four fifths were seen once. Trimming cost V 4 bases and J 2 bases, with 15 bases left between them. The CDR3 covers 15 residues. Germline V gene data show CDR1 as SGHRS and CDR2 as YFSETQ. During the collection period, no donor immune events like infections were recorded. The clonotype originates from a person aged 18 to 69 in good health. This sequence joins TRBV5-1 and TRBJ1-2; D gene ambiguous. Specimen: blood. For the CDR3, the DNA is TGCGCCAGCAGCCCTAGTGCGGGTTTGAACTATGGCTACACCTTC. Translation: CASSPSAGLNYGYTF.